The present TCR beta chain was sequenced within a study of blood T cell repertoires in COVID-19 (dated by TCRdb to the early 2020s). Looking at the study overall: Samples from collaborators originated in the United States, Italy and Spain and spanned both the acute and convalescent phases of COVID-19. The prospective study material was composed of cDNA or gDNA derived from T cells, B-cell-depleted T cells, or PBMCs. Deeply sampled blood TCRbeta repertoires from subjects exposed to, actively infected with, or recovered from COVID-19 were included in the dataset. The repertoires were released in a freely available public database meant as a resource for research on the immune response to SARS-CoV-2. Samples were obtained from the ongoing ImmuneRACE study (first 160 participants) and from 950 to 1,500 subjects provided by 6 global collaborators. Sample metadata almost always included a de-identified subject ID, COVID-19 status, age in years and sex. HLA class I and class II types, where available, came from metadata supplied by the sample provider rather than from assay-based typing. Study-wide conclusions, independent of this receptor: The amount of clinical and demographic metadata varied by source and participant and was provided uncurated.

Collaborating institutions collected whole blood in K2EDTA tubes following their own protocols. For TCRbeta analysis, collaborators shipped samples in one of three forms: frozen whole blood, isolated PBMCs, or DNA extracted from either of those sample types. Its CDR3 holds 16 amino acids, cysteine through phenylalanine. Only the CDR3 DNA is retained, 48 bases long and in frame from the first base. From a lookup of the germline V gene, CDR1 and CDR2 are MGHDK and SYGVNS. Ends trimmed: V by 0 bases, J by 1 base; bases unmatched to a gene: 5. TCRbeta CDR3 regions were amplified from genomic DNA using the immunoSEQ Assay, a bias-controlled multiplex PCR. In the original analysis: Nucleated cell counts per sample were estimated from amplification of reference gene primers within the assay. To quantify the absolute abundance of each unique TCRbeta CDR3 rearrangement, sequence reads were collapsed and filtered. For each sample, productive Simpson clonality was calculated as the square root of Simpson's diversity index across productive rearrangements. TCRdb mirrors the immuneACCESS table, restricted to in-frame sequences. Some clones are absent from its copies; in checked studies, under half trace to an unresolved V gene, and the reason for the others is unknown. V, J and clone size reflect that table, while D and trimming were determined from the DNA. The sample yields 130,000 or so clones; over 65% were counted once. Around a sixth of the sample belongs to the ten largest clones.

Of note for this clone: Its antigen specificity is not known. No per-base quality is available; no much larger clone lies one base away.

Sequencing was performed on peripheral blood. The chain uses TRBV25-1 and TRBJ2-5; 7 nucleotides in the junction match TRBD2. The sequence was collected from a man aged 50 to 60 with acute or convalescent COVID-19. The nucleotides read TGTGCCAGCAGTGAATATCTGGGCGGGGGCCAAGAGACCCAGTACTTC. Its product reads: CASSEYLGGGQETQYF.